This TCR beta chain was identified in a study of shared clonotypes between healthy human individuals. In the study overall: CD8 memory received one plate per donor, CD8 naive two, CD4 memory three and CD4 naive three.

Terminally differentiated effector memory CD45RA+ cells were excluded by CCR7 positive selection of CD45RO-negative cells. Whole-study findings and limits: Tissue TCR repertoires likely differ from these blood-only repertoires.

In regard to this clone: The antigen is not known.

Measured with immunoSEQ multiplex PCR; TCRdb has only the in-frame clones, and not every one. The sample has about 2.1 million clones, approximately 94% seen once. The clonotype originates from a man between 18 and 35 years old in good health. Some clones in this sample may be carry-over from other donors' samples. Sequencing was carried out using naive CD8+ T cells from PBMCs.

In nucleotides, the CDR3 is TGTGCCAGCAGTTTATCCTCCAGGGAGTCCTACACCTTC. This gives the protein CASSLSSRESYTF. V usage is TRBV27 and J usage is TRBJ1-2, with a weak D call TRBD1 (5 bases). The V end lost 0 bases, the J end lost 10 bases, and 12 bases lay between the germline ends. CDR1 MNHEY and CDR2 SMNVEV come from the germline V gene (reference sequence). The CDR3 length is 13 residues.